This TCR beta chain was sequenced in a study of OX40 agonist ivuxolimab in advanced cancers. Findings of the study overall: At doses 0.1 to 3.0 mg/kg, CD4+ and CD8+ clones expanded.

With 2 bases clipped from V and 3 bases from J, the junction kept 4 bases outside the gene matches. CDR1 and CDR2 from the germline V gene are SGDLS and YYNGEE. This CDR3 is built from 15 residues. The method was immunoSEQ multiplex PCR; TCRdb's version includes in-frame clones alone and lacks a portion of them. The sample has approximately 92,000 clones; 95% to 96% are singletons. Regarding this clone: Its antigen remains unidentified.

The material was CD4+ or CD8+ T cells sorted from blood, obtained in a trial of the OX40 agonist ivuxolimab. The clonotype was recovered from an adult with an advanced solid tumor such as melanoma, head and neck, liver or kidney cancer. V and J are TRBV9 and TRBJ1-4; 7 bases fit TRBD1. The chain's CDR3 is CASSVSGTANEKLFF. In DNA, the CDR3 is TGTGCCAGCAGCGTCTCTGGGACAGCTAATGAAAAACTGTTTTTT.